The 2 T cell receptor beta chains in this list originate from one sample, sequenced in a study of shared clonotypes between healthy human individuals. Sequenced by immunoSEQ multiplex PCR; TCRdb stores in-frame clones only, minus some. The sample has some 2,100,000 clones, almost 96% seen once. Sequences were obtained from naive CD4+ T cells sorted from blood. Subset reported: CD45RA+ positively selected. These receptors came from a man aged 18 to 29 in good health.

As DNA, the CDR3 is TGCGCCAGCAGCCAAGACAGAGGAGGGGGCGGAGAGACCCAGTACTTC. It is translated as CASSQDRGGGGETQYF. The chain combines TRBV4-1 with TRBJ2-5; D possibly corresponds to TRBD1 (7 bases). Trimming removed 0 bases at V and 4 bases at J, with 15 bases between. The CDR3 covers 16 residues. Looked up from germline, CDR1 is MGHRA and CDR2 is YSYEKL.

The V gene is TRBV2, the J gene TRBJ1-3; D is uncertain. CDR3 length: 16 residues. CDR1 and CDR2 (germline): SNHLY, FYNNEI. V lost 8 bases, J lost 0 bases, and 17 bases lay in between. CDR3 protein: CASLERSLSSGNTIYF. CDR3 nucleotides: TGTGCCAGCTTAGAAAGGAGCCTGAGCTCTGGAAACACCATATATTTT.